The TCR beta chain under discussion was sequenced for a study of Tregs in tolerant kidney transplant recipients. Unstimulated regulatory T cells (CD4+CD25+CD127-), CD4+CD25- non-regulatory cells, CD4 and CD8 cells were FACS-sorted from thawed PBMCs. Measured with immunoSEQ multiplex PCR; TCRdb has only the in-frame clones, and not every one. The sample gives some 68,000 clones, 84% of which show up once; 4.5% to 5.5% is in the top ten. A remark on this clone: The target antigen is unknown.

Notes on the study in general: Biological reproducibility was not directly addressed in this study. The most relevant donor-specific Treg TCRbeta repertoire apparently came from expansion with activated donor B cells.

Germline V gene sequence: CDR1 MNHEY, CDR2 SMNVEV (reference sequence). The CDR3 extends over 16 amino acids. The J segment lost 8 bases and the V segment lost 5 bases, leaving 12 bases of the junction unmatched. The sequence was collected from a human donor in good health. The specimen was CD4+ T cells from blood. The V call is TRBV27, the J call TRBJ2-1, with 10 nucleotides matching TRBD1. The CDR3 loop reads CASSASRDRGIDEQFF. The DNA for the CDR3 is TGTGCCAGCAGTGCGTCCCGGGACAGGGGAATTGATGAGCAGTTCTTC.